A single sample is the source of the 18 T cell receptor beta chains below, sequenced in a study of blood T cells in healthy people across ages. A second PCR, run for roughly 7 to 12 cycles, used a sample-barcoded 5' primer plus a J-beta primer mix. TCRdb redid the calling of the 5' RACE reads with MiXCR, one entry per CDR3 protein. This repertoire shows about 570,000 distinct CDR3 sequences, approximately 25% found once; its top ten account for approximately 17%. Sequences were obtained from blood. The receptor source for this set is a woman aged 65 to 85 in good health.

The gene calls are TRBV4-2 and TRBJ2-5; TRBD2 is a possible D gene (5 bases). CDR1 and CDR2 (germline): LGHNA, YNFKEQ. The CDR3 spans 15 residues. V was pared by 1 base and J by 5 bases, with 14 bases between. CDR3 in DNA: TGTGCCAGCAGCCAAGTCCTTGGACGGGATGAGACCCAGTACTTC. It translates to CASSQVLGRDETQYF.

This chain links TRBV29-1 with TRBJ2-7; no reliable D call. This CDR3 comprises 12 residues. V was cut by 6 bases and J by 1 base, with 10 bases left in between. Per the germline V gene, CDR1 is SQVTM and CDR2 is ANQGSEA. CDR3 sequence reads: CSVESVSYEQYF. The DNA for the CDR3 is TGCAGCGTCGAGAGCGTATCCTACGAGCAGTACTTC.

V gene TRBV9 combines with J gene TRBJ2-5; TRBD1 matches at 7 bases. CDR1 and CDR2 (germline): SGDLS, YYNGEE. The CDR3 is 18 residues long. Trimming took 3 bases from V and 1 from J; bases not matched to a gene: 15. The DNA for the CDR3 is TGTGCCAGCAGCGCCCCCCTCAACAGGGGCACCTTCCAAGAGACCCAGTACTTC. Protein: CASSAPLNRGTFQETQYF.

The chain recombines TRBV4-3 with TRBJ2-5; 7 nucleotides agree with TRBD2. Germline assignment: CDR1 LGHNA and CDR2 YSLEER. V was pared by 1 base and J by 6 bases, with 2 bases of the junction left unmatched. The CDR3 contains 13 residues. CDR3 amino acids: CASSQVTSQTQYF. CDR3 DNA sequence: TGCGCCAGCAGCCAAGTGACTAGCCAGACCCAGTACTTC.

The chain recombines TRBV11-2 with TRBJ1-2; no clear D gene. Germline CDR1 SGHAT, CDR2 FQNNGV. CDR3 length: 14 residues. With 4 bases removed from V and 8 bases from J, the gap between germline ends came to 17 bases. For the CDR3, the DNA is TGTGCCAGCAGCTCCTGGGCCGGGGAACAAGGCTACACCTTC. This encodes CASSSWAGEQGYTF.

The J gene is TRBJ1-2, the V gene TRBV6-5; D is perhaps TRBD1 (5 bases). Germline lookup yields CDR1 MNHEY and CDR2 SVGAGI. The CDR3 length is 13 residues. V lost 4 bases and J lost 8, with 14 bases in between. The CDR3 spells CASSLTGGGGYTF. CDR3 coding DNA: TGTGCCAGCAGTTTGACCGGGGGAGGCGGCTACACCTTC.

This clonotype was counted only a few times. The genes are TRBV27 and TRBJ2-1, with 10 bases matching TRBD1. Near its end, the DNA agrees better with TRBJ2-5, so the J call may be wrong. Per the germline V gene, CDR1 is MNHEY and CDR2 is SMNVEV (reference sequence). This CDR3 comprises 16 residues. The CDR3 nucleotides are TGTGCCAGCAGTTTACGGTATTGGGACAGGGGAGAGACCCAGTACTTC. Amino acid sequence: CASSLRYWDRGETQYF.

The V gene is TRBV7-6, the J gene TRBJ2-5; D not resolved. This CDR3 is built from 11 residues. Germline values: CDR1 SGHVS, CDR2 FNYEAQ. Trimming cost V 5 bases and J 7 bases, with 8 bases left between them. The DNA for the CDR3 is TGTGCCAGCAGCCCTCGGTCGACCCAGTACTTC. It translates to CASSPRSTQYF.

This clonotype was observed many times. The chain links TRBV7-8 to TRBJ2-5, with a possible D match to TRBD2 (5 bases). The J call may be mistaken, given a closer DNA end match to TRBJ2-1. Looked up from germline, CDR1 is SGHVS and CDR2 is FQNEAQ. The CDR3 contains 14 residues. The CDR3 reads CASSFGNGEREQFF. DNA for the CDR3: TGTGCCAGCAGCTTCGGGAACGGGGAGAGGGAGCAGTTCTTC.

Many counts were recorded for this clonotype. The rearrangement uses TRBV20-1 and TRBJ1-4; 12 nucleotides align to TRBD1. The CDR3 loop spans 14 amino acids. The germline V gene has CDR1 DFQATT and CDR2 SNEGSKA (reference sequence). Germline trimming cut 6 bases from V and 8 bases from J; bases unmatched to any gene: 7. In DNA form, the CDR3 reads TGCAGTGCGAAAGGGACAGGGGGCTTCGAAAAACTGTTTTTT. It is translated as CSAKGTGGFEKLFF.

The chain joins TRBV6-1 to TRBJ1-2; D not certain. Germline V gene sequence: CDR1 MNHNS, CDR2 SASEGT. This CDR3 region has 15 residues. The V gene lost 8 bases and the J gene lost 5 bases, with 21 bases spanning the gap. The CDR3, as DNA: TGTGCCAGCGCTCCTCGGGGAAGGGAGCCTTATGGCTACACCTTC. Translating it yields CASAPRGREPYGYTF.

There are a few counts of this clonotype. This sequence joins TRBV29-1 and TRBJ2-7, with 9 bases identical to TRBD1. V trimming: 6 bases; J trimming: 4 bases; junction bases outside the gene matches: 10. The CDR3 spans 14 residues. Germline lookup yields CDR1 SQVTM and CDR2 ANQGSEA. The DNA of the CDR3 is TGCAGCGTCCGATCCGGGACAGGGTTTTACGAGCAGTACTTC. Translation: CSVRSGTGFYEQYF.

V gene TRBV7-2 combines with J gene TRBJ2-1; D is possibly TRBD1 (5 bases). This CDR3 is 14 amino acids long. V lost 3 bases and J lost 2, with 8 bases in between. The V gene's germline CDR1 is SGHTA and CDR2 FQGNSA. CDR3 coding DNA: TGTGCCAGCAGCTTCGACAGAGCCTACAATGAGCAGTTCTTC. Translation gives CASSFDRAYNEQFF.

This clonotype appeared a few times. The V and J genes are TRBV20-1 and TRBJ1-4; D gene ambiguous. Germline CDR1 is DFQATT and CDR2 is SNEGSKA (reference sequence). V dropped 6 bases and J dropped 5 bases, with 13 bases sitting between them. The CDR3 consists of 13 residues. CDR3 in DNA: TGCAGTGCGCCCCTACAGCCAAATGAAAAACTGTTTTTT. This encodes CSAPLQPNEKLFF.

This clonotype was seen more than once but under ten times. CDR3 nucleotide sequence: TGTGCCAGCAGCCCCCTTGGAGCGGGGCTAGATACGCAGTATTTT. Translation gives CASSPLGAGLDTQYF. This rearrangement joins TRBV14 to TRBJ2-3; 7 nucleotides match TRBD2. V was clipped by 4 bases and J by 5 bases; unmatched bases: 9. The CDR3 is 15 amino acids. Germline V lookup: CDR1 SGHDN, CDR2 FVKESK. The full variable domain, rest sourced from reference TRBV14 and TRBJ2-3, is EAGVTQFPSHSVIEKGQTVTLRCDPISGHDNLYWYRRVMGKEIKFLLHFVKESKQDESGMPNNRFLAERTGGTYSTLKVQPAELEDSGVYFCASSPLGAGLDTQYFGPGTRLTVL.

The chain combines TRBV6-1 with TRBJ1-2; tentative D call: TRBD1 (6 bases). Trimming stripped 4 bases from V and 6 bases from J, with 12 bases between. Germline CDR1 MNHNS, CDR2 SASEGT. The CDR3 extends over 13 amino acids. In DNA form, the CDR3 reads TGTGCCAGCAGTGCTTTCGCAGGGGATGGCTACACCTTC. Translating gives CASSAFAGDGYTF.

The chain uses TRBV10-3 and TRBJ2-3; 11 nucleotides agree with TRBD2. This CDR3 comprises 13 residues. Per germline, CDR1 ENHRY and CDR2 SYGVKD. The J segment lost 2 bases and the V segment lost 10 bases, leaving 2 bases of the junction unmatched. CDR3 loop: CATTSGVTDTQYF. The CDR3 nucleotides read TGTGCCACGACTAGCGGGGTCACAGATACGCAGTATTTT.

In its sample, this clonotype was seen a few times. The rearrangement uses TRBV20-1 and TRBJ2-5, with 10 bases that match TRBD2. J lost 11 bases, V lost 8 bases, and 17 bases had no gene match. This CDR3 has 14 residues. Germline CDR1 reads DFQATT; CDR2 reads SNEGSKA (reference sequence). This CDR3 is CSMPSGGGSYGQYF. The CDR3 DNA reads TGCAGTATGCCGAGCGGGGGGGGCTCCTACGGGCAGTACTTC.